The 17 T cell receptor beta chains below come from one sample, sequenced in a study of cytomegalovirus exposure and HLA in healthy donors. The study ran its PCR with 60 Vbeta and 13 Jbeta primers. Repertoires were generated with immunoSEQ multiplex PCR, while TCRdb's copy carries only in-frame clones and drops some. The sample has 180,000 or so clones, 75% to 85% seen once. Sequenced material: PBMCs. These receptors all stem from a man between 18 and 29 years old in good health and CMV-seronegative.

V is TRBV15 and J is TRBJ1-1; D is uncertain. V gave up 0 bases and J gave up 1 base, with 6 bases separating them. This CDR3 has 14 amino acids. Germline-derived CDR1 and CDR2 are LNHNV and YYDKDF (reference sequence). The CDR3 sequence: CATSRDRGNTEAFF. CDR3 nucleotides: TGTGCCACCAGCAGAGATCGCGGGAACACTGAAGCTTTCTTT.

V is TRBV11-2 and J is TRBJ1-2; maybe TRBD1 (6 bases). The V end was cut by 3 bases, the J end by 7 bases, with 12 bases between. The CDR3 has 13 amino acids. CDR1 is SGHAT, CDR2 FQNNGV, per germline. DNA for the CDR3: TGTGCCAGCAGCTTTGGGACATCTGGTGGCTACACCTTC. It specifies CASSFGTSGGYTF.

This clone was found once. The genes are TRBV19 and TRBJ1-3; a possible D gene is TRBD1 (6 bases). The germline CDR1 and CDR2 sequences are LNHDA and SQIVND (reference sequence). The CDR3 is made up of 15 amino acids. The germline V and J ends were trimmed by 7 bases and 0 bases, with 13 bases remaining between them. CDR3 DNA: TGTGCCAGTAAGGAACAGGGCTTCTCTGGAAACACCATATATTTT. Encoded protein: CASKEQGFSGNTIYF.

The chain links TRBV19 to TRBJ1-1; a weak D match, TRBD1 (5 bases). The CDR3 is 12 residues long. V was pared by 4 bases and J by 3 bases, with 6 bases between. Germline CDR1 is LNHDA and CDR2 is SQIVND (reference sequence). This CDR3 is CASSRGDTEAFF. CDR3 DNA sequence: TGTGCCAGTAGTAGGGGGGACACTGAAGCTTTCTTT.

This clone was picked up a small number of times. The chain couples TRBV29-1 to TRBJ1-1, with a tentative D call TRBD1 (5 bases). The CDR3 sequence is 19 residues long. Per germline, CDR1 SQVTM and CDR2 ANQGSEA. Trimming shortened V by 1 base and J by 0 bases, and 24 bases separated the two germline ends. The CDR3 nucleotides read TGCAGCGTTGAAGGGGACTCTCGACCCAGAAATAATATGAACACTGAAGCTTTCTTT. It yields the protein CSVEGDSRPRNNMNTEAFF.

The chain employs TRBV15 and TRBJ2-1; TRBD1 might be the D (6 bases). Per germline, CDR1 LNHNV and CDR2 YYDKDF (reference sequence). Trimming took off 1 base at V and 5 bases at J, with 12 bases between the two ends. The CDR3 runs to 15 residues. DNA of the CDR3: TGTGCCACCAGCAGAGGGGGGCGACCCCACAATGAGCAGTTCTTC. This sequence encodes CATSRGGRPHNEQFF.

This clone was observed once. The rearrangement uses TRBV29-1 and TRBJ1-2; 9 bases map to TRBD1. V lost 6 bases, J lost 4 bases, and 12 bases stayed unmatched. The CDR3 totals 15 residues. Germline-derived CDR1 and CDR2 are SQVTM and ANQGSEA. CDR3 nucleotides: TGCAGCGTGGTGGGACAGGGAACGTCTAGCTATGGCTACACCTTC. It yields the protein CSVVGQGTSSYGYTF. Supplemented by reference TRBV29-1 and TRBJ1-2, the full variable domain reads SAVISQKPSRDICQRGTSLTIQCQVDSQVTMMFWYRQQPGQSLTLIATANQGSEATYESGFVIDKFPISRPNLTFSTLTVSNMSPEDSSIYLCSVVGQGTSSYGYTFGSGTRLTVV.

The chain recombines TRBV4-1 with TRBJ2-3, with D unresolved. V gave up 4 bases and J gave up 4 bases, with 18 bases separating them. The CDR3 loop spans 16 amino acids. The germline V gene encodes CDR1 MGHRA and CDR2 YSYEKL. CDR3: CASSPGLVLPADTQYF. CDR3 nucleotides: TGCGCCAGCAGCCCGGGTCTAGTTCTTCCAGCAGATACGCAGTATTTT.

The table lists this clone with a count of one. The J gene is TRBJ2-3, the V gene TRBV7-9; 9 bases fit TRBD2. V trimming: 1 base; J trimming: 5 bases; junction bases outside the gene matches: 10. From germline, CDR1 is SEHNR and CDR2 FQNEAQ (reference sequence). CDR3 size: 17 residues. CDR3 amino acids: CASSLVLRQAGGDTQYF. CDR3 nucleotide sequence: TGTGCCAGCAGCTTAGTTCTGAGGCAAGCGGGAGGAGATACGCAGTATTTT.

The rearrangement uses TRBV27 and TRBJ1-1; unclear D gene. The germline CDR1 and CDR2 sequences are MNHEY and SMNVEV (reference sequence). The V and J ends lost 6 bases and 4 bases respectively, with 12 bases between them. The CDR3 is 13 residues long. CDR3 loop: CASSYTGVTEAFF. The DNA for the CDR3 is TGTGCCAGCAGCTACACCGGAGTCACTGAAGCTTTCTTT.

The chain is built from TRBV2 and TRBJ2-1; 15 nucleotides agree with TRBD2. Unmatched junction bases numbered 9, after V lost 3 bases and J lost 15 bases. Germline values: CDR1 SNHLY, CDR2 FYNNEI. This CDR3 is built from 15 residues. The CDR3 DNA is TGTGCCAGCAGTGATATAGGACTAGCGGGAGGGGGGGGGTTCTTC. Amino acids: CASSDIGLAGGGGFF.

The chain carries TRBV29-1 and TRBJ1-2, with 7 bases matching TRBD1. The germline gives CDR1 SQVTM, CDR2 ANQGSEA. The V and J ends lost 3 bases and 5 bases, in that order; junction bases with no gene match: 6. There are 13 residues in the CDR3. CDR3 nucleotide sequence: TGCAGCGTTGATGTCGGCAGGGGGTATGGCTACACCTTC. Its protein is CSVDVGRGYGYTF.

The chain's CDR3 is CASSPQGASSYNSPLHF. The CDR3 nucleotides read TGTGCCAGTAGTCCCCAGGGGGCGAGCTCCTATAATTCACCCCTCCACTTT. The chain carries TRBV19 and TRBJ1-6; 8 positions agree with TRBD1. V lost 5 bases to trimming and J lost 0 bases; unmatched junction nucleotides: 6. Germline V CDR1 and CDR2: LNHDA, SQIVND (reference sequence). This CDR3 region has 17 residues.

The chain recombines TRBV6-1 with TRBJ1-1; no clear D gene. The CDR3 runs 10 residues. The V gene's germline CDR1 is MNHNS and CDR2 SASEGT. Between the trimmed V and J ends, which lost 7 bases and 5 bases, there was a span of 5 bases. CDR3 sequence (DNA): TGTGCCAGCACCAGGACTGAAGCTTTCTTT. Protein product: CASTRTEAFF.

The chain joins TRBV5-6 to TRBJ2-7; possibly TRBD1 for D (5 bases). The CDR3 length is 13 residues. Germline CDR1 reads SGHDT; CDR2 reads YYEEEE. Trimming stripped 4 bases from V and 2 bases from J, with 10 bases between. The CDR3 sequence: CASSRTRPYEQYF. As DNA, the CDR3 is TGTGCCAGCAGCAGGACAAGACCCTACGAGCAGTACTTC.

As concerns this clone: Compared with germline, one end of the junction differs, possibly owing to a read error. CDR3: CASSSIGGGTQETQYF. The CDR3 region has the DNA TGTGCTAGCAGCTCAATTGGTGGGGGGACTCAAGAGACCCAGTACTTC. The chain has TRBV7-7 and TRBJ2-5; D may be TRBD2 (6 bases). CDR3 length equals 16 residues. Germline V gives CDR1 SSHAT, CDR2 FNYEAQ (reference sequence).

In this sample, this clone turned up once. The chain joins TRBV29-1 to TRBJ2-3; 10 positions agree with TRBD2. CDR1 and CDR2 from the germline V gene are SQVTM and ANQGSEA. With 4 bases clipped from V and 10 bases from J, the junction kept 11 bases outside the gene matches. This CDR3 region has 14 residues. The CDR3 region is CSVAEAASGGAQYF. The DNA for the CDR3 is TGCAGCGTTGCCGAAGCCGCTAGCGGGGGAGCGCAGTATTTT.